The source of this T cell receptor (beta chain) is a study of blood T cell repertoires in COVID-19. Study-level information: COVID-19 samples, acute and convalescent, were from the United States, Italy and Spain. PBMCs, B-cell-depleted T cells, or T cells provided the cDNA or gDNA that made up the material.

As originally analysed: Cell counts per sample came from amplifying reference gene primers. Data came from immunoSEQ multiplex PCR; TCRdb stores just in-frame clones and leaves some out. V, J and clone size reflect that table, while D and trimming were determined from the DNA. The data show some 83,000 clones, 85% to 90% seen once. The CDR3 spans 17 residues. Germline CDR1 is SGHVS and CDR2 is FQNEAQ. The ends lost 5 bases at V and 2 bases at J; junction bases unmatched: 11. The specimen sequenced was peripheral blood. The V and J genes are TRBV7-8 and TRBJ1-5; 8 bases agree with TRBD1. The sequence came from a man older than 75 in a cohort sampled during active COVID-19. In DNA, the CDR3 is TGTGCCAGCAGCCAAATAACAGACAGGGGTGGCAATCAGCCCCAGCATTTT. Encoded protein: CASSQITDRGGNQPQHF.